Each of the 29 T cell receptor beta chains below was sequenced from the same sample in a study of T-cell memory formation after mild COVID-19. TCRdb re-derived calls from the 5' RACE reads in MiXCR, one entry per CDR3 protein. The repertoire holds 98,000 or so distinct CDR3 sequences, with 15% to 20% as singletons. The source material was PBMCs or a T cell subset sorted from them (not recorded which). The receptors originated from a man aged 18 to 35 who had mild COVID-19 (a few samples of this study predate the infection). Cell type and time point are not known.

This clonotype appeared a few times. The V call is TRBV5-6, the J call TRBJ1-2; D gene uncertain. Trimming left V 1 base short and J 1 base short, with 8 bases between. Germline V gene sequence: CDR1 SGHDT, CDR2 YYEEEE. The CDR3 is made up of 14 amino acids. CDR3 loop: CASSLFTVNYGYTF. CDR3 bases: TGTGCCAGCAGCTTGTTCACAGTTAACTATGGCTACACCTTC.

This clonotype has a handful of counts. The chain links TRBV20-1 to TRBJ2-7; D is uncertain. The CDR3 spans 9 residues. The germline CDR1 and CDR2 sequences are DFQATT and SNEGSKA (reference sequence). The germline V and J ends were trimmed by 6 bases and 6 bases, with 6 bases remaining between them. The chain's CDR3 is CSAVCEQYF. The DNA for the CDR3 is TGCAGTGCGGTTTGCGAGCAGTACTTC.

The V gene is TRBV10-3, the J gene TRBJ1-5; D is uncertain. The CDR3 has 15 amino acids. Germline-derived CDR1 and CDR2 are ENHRY and SYGVKD. Trimming cost V 8 bases and J 4 bases, with 18 bases left between them. The CDR3 region has the DNA TGTGCCATCGGCGGGAGGGTCGCGGAAAATCAGCCCCAGCATTTT. Translating gives CAIGGRVAENQPQHF.

This sequence joins TRBV6-1 and TRBJ1-5; D is unclear. In germline, CDR1 is MNHNS, CDR2 SASEGT. Trimming took 11 bases from V and 3 from J, leaving 20 bases between them. This CDR3 is 15 amino acids long. The CDR3 loop reads CAASWWTSPNQPQHF. DNA for the CDR3: TGTGCCGCGTCCTGGTGGACCAGCCCCAATCAGCCCCAGCATTTT.

The chain has TRBV7-2 and TRBJ2-3, with D possibly being TRBD1 (6 bases). CDR1 SGHTA and CDR2 FQGNSA come from the germline V gene. The CDR3 spans 14 residues. V shed 4 bases and J shed 5 bases, with 13 bases lying between them. The CDR3 here is CASSWGPGEDTQYF. The CDR3 coding sequence is TGTGCCAGCAGCTGGGGGCCAGGTGAAGATACGCAGTATTTT.

This clonotype appeared a few times. The chain joins TRBV4-3 to TRBJ1-6; 7 bases align to TRBD1. Germline lookup yields CDR1 LGHNA and CDR2 YSLEER. V shed 0 bases and J 11 bases; nucleotides not matched to a gene: 10. This CDR3 has 16 amino acids. DNA of the CDR3: TGCGCCAGCAGCCAAGATTTGGGGGACAGAGATACACCCCTCCACTTT. Translated: CASSQDLGDRDTPLHF.

The chain employs TRBV5-1 and TRBJ1-4; D remains unclear. CDR3 length: 14 amino acids. In germline, CDR1 is SGHRS, CDR2 YFSETQ. The germline V and J ends were trimmed by 3 bases and 4 bases, with 10 bases remaining between them. This CDR3 is CASSWRPLNEKLFF. CDR3 sequence (DNA): TGCGCCAGCAGCTGGAGGCCACTTAATGAAAAACTGTTTTTT.

V usage is TRBV6-5 and J usage is TRBJ2-5; D possibly corresponds to TRBD1 (5 bases). The germline gives CDR1 MNHEY, CDR2 SVGAGI. Trimming pared 6 bases from V and 9 bases from J, leaving 11 bases between. The CDR3 extends over 11 amino acids. The CDR3 sequence is CASSDLRAQYF. CDR3 nucleotides: TGTGCCAGCAGCGACCTCAGGGCCCAGTACTTC.

V and J are TRBV7-8 and TRBJ1-2; TRBD1 might be the D (6 bases). Germline-derived CDR1 and CDR2 are SGHVS and FQNEAQ. V lost 1 base and J lost 4, with 13 bases in between. This CDR3 contains 15 residues. Here the CDR3 reads CASSLGGQGFYGYTF. CDR3 nucleotide sequence: TGTGCCAGCAGCTTAGGGGGTCAGGGGTTCTATGGCTACACCTTC.

The V call is TRBV5-1, the J call TRBJ1-1; 7 positions match TRBD1. From germline, CDR1 is SGHRS and CDR2 YFSETQ. CDR3 length: 16 amino acids. Trimming removed 0 bases from V and 1 base from J; junction bases left unmatched: 6. The CDR3 region is CASSLAEGARNTEAFF. CDR3 sequence (DNA): TGCGCCAGCAGCTTGGCCGAGGGGGCGCGGAACACTGAAGCTTTCTTT.

The chain employs TRBV5-1 and TRBJ1-2; D unclear. In germline, CDR1 is SGHRS, CDR2 YFSETQ. Deletions cut 3 bases from V and 0 bases from J, with 12 bases between. The CDR3 totals 15 residues. CDR3 sequence reads: CASSYIYPANYGYTF. The CDR3 DNA follows: TGCGCCAGCAGCTACATTTACCCAGCTAACTATGGCTACACCTTC.

V is TRBV9 and J is TRBJ2-3, with D perhaps matching TRBD1 or TRBD2 (5 bases each). The V end was cut by 2 bases, the J end by 6 bases, with 7 bases between. Germline CDR1 reads SGDLS; CDR2 reads YYNGEE. The length of the CDR3 is 12 residues. The CDR3 loop reads CASSVGRDTQYF. The CDR3 DNA reads as TGTGCCAGCAGCGTGGGACGGGATACGCAGTATTTT. Looking up the rest from reference TRBV9 and TRBJ2-3 gives the full variable domain: DSGVTQTPKHLITATGQRVTLRCSPRSGDLSVYWYQQSLDQGLQFLIQYYNGEERAKGNILERFSAQQFPDLHSELNLSSLELGDSALYFCASSVGRDTQYFGPGTRLTVL.

In its sample, this clonotype was seen a few times. This chain uses TRBV6-5 with TRBJ1-6, with a possible D match to TRBD1 (6 bases). With 5 bases removed from V and 11 bases from J, the gap between germline ends came to 22 bases. This CDR3 is 16 amino acids long. Germline V gene sequence: CDR1 MNHEY, CDR2 SVGAGI. DNA for the CDR3: TGTGCCAGCAGTCCCCAACAGGGACTCAGGGTTCCACCCCTCCACTTT. Protein sequence: CASSPQQGLRVPPLHF.

The chain links TRBV20-1 to TRBJ1-1; D gene uncertain. CDR3 length equals 14 residues. Germline V gene data show CDR1 as DFQATT and CDR2 as SNEGSKA (reference sequence). V was shortened by 0 bases and J by 4 bases, with 12 bases between the two germline ends. CDR3 sequence (DNA): TGCAGTGCTAGAGAGGGGAGTATCGGCACTGAAGCTTTCTTT. This codes for CSAREGSIGTEAFF.

This clonotype was recorded a few times. This chain joins TRBV7-3 and TRBJ2-1; maybe TRBD1 (6 bases). V was pared by 5 bases and J by 0 bases, with 11 bases between. This CDR3 region has 15 residues. CDR1 SGHTA and CDR2 FQGTGA come from the germline V gene. As DNA, the CDR3 is TGTGCCAGCAGCCCACAGGGTCGCTCCTACAATGAGCAGTTCTTC. Amino acid sequence: CASSPQGRSYNEQFF. The complete variable domain, with remaining parts taken from reference TRBV7-3 and TRBJ2-1, reads GAGVSQTPSNKVTEKGKYVELRCDPISGHTALYWYRQSLGQGPEFLIYFQGTGAADDSGLPNDRFFAVRPEGSVSTLKIQRTERGDSAVYLCASSPQGRSYNEQFFGPGTRLTVL.

The rearrangement links TRBV5-1 to TRBJ2-3, with TRBD2 matching 11 bases. CDR1 and CDR2 (germline): SGHRS, YFSETQ. J lost 6 bases, V lost 2 bases, and 8 bases had no gene match. This CDR3 is built from 16 residues. CDR3 nucleotide sequence: TGCGCCAGCAGCTTCCCAGCTAGCGGGGGGAAGGATACGCAGTATTTT. This translates into CASSFPASGGKDTQYF.

The V and J genes are TRBV28 and TRBJ1-2; 8 bases match TRBD1. Germline trimming cut 7 bases from V and 3 bases from J; bases unmatched to any gene: 7. The germline gives CDR1 MDHEN, CDR2 SYDVKM. This CDR3 spans 14 amino acids. As DNA, the CDR3 is TGTGCCAGCACCCCACCGGACAGGGACTATGGCTACACCTTC. It codes for CASTPPDRDYGYTF.

In this sample, this clonotype turned up a few times. This chain uses TRBV12-3 or TRBV12-4 with TRBJ2-5; 11 bases align to TRBD1. V shed 5 bases, J shed 4 bases, and the junction held 6 bases outside the gene matches. The CDR3 totals 15 residues. For the CDR3, the DNA is TGTGCCAGCAGTCCCCGGACAGGGGGCGGAGAGACCCAGTACTTC. Its translation: CASSPRTGGGETQYF.

This clonotype was observed a few times. The V and J genes are TRBV20-1 and TRBJ1-5; 8 bases align to TRBD1. V trimming: 1 base; J trimming: 9 bases; junction bases outside the gene matches: 2. This CDR3 region has 12 residues. Germline lookup yields CDR1 DFQATT and CDR2 SNEGSKA (reference sequence). CDR3 in DNA: TGCAGTGCTAGAGGGACAGGGTTGCCCCAGCATTTT. It yields the protein CSARGTGLPQHF.

This clonotype was detected only a few times. The chain carries TRBV4-3 and TRBJ2-5; 12 positions match TRBD1. Germline values: CDR1 LGHNA, CDR2 YSLEER. There are 17 residues in the CDR3. Losses at the gene ends were 3 bases for V and 4 bases for J; bases not matched to a gene: 9. The CDR3 loop reads CASSQPRRDRGRETQYF. The CDR3 DNA follows: TGCGCCAGCAGCCAGCCCCGTAGGGACAGGGGGCGAGAGACCCAGTACTTC.

This clonotype was seen ten or more times. The CDR3 bases are TGTGCCAGCAGCTTACGGGGGGACCAGCCCCAGCATTTT. Its protein product is CASSLRGDQPQHF. The gene calls are TRBV7-2 and TRBJ1-5, with a possible D match to TRBD1 (5 bases). V was cut by 2 bases and J by 7 bases, with 9 bases left in between. Germline CDR1 SGHTA, CDR2 FQGNSA. The CDR3 spans 13 residues.

DNA of the CDR3: TGTGCCAGCAGTATGGACTACGGGGAGCTGTTTTTT. This gives the protein CASSMDYGELFF. V and J are TRBV27 and TRBJ2-2; tentative D call: TRBD2 (6 bases). Between the trimmed V and J ends, which lost 5 bases and 7 bases, there was a span of 8 bases. Germline V gives CDR1 MNHEY, CDR2 SMNVEV (reference sequence). This CDR3 has 12 residues.

This clonotype turned up a few times. The chain couples TRBV7-2 to TRBJ2-1; 10 bases line up with TRBD2. After removal of 8 bases from V and 6 bases from J, the junction contained 7 bases not matched to a gene. This CDR3 has 14 amino acids. Germline CDR1 SGHTA, CDR2 FQGNSA. CDR3 bases: TGTGCCAGCGCCCGGGGACTAGCGATCAATGAGCAGTTCTTC. It codes for CASARGLAINEQFF.

This clonotype was detected many times. The V gene is TRBV5-1, the J gene TRBJ2-1; 11 bases agree with TRBD2. V was pared by 4 bases and J by 4 bases, with 10 bases of the junction left unmatched. Germline V gene data show CDR1 as SGHRS and CDR2 as YFSETQ. CDR3 length: 17 residues. The CDR3 loop is CASSPSSGGATYNEQFF. As DNA, the CDR3 is TGCGCCAGCAGCCCAAGTAGCGGGGGGGCGACTTACAATGAGCAGTTCTTC.

This clonotype was recorded at least ten times. V and J are TRBV7-9 and TRBJ1-1; D call uncertain. V lost 1 base to trimming and J lost 1 base, with 4 bases between them. The CDR3 runs 13 residues. The germline CDR1 and CDR2 sequences are SEHNR and FQNEAQ (reference sequence). The CDR3 spells CASSLVENTEAFF. As DNA, the CDR3 is TGTGCCAGCAGCTTAGTGGAGAACACTGAAGCTTTCTTT.

The rearrangement joins TRBV12-3 or TRBV12-4 to TRBJ2-7; D is ambiguous. The CDR3 is 11 residues long. V was pared by 2 bases and J by 3 bases, with 2 bases between. The CDR3 here is CASSLNYEQYF. The CDR3 region has the DNA TGTGCCAGCAGTTTAAACTACGAGCAGTACTTC.

The chain couples TRBV19 to TRBJ2-4, with D unresolved. The length of the CDR3 is 11 residues. The V and J ends lost 6 bases and 8 bases respectively, with 8 bases between them. Germline CDR1 and CDR2: LNHDA and SQIVND (reference sequence). This CDR3 reads CASSVEDIQYF. CDR3 sequence (DNA): TGTGCCAGTAGCGTTGAGGACATTCAGTACTTC.

The sample holds a few counts of this clonotype. This chain links TRBV12-5 with TRBJ2-2, with D unresolved. The V gene lost 6 bases and the J gene lost 3 bases, with 5 bases spanning the gap. The CDR3 covers 12 residues. From germline, CDR1 is LGHNT and CDR2 FRNRAP. CDR3 DNA sequence: TGTGCTAGTGGACGCGACACCGGGGAGCTGTTTTTT. Encoded protein: CASGRDTGELFF.

This clonotype has only a few counts. V gene TRBV7-2 combines with J gene TRBJ2-1; 7 bases match TRBD1. The CDR3 contains 14 residues. Germline CDR1 is SGHTA and CDR2 is FQGNSA. V lost 3 bases, J lost 1 base, and 0 bases stayed unmatched. CDR3 coding DNA: TGTGCCAGCAGCTTGGGACAGTCCTACAATGAGCAGTTCTTC. It encodes CASSLGQSYNEQFF.